This T cell receptor beta chain was sequenced for a study of shared clonotypes between healthy human individuals. Whole-study results and caveats: The study found lower generation probabilities in non-shared clonotypes than in those shared by all four donors. Generally, naive subsets came out with larger estimated richness than memory subsets.

In the authors' workflow: Junction-only sequences without quality scores came from ImmunoSEQ, so filtering differed. Method: immunoSEQ multiplex PCR; TCRdb's copy keeps in-frame clones and lacks some. The V and J calls and clone size were taken over from that table, and D and trimming were inferred from the DNA. The sample holds around 2.5 million clones, under 95% seen once. The germline gives CDR1 MNHNY, CDR2 SVGAGI (reference sequence). There are 13 residues in the CDR3. Notes on this clone: Its antigen remains unidentified. The junction departs from germline at one end; a sequencing error may be responsible.

A split of CD4+ cells into CD45RA+ naive and CD45RA-negative memory subsets was performed. This receptor was obtained from a man aged 18 to 29 in good health. Some clones in this sample may be carry-over from other donors' samples. The chain joins TRBV6-6 to TRBJ1-1; TRBD1 aligns across 8 bases. The sample comprised naive CD4+ T cells from PBMCs. Subset noted: CD45RA+ positively selected. The DNA for the CDR3 is TGTGCCAGCAGAGAGACAGGGGACACCGAAGCTTTCTTT. It specifies CASRETGDTEAFF.